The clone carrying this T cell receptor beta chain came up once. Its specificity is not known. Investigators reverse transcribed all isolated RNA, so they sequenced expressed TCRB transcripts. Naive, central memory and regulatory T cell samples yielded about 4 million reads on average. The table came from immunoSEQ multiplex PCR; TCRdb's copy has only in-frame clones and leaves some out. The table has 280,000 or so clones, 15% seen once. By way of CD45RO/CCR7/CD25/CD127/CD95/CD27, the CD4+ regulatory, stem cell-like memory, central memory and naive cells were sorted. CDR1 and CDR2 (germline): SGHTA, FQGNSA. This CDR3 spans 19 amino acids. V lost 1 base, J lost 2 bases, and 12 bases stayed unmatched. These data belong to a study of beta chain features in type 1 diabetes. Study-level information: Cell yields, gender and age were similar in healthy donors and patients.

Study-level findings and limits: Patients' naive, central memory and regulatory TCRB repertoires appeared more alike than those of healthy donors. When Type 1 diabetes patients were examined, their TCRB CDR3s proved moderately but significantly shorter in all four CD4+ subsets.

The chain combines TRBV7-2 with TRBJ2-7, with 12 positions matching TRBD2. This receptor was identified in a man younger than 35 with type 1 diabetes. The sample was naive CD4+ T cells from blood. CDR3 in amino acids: CASSLVLTSGRHSPYEQYF. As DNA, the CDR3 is TGTGCCAGCAGCTTAGTACTAACTAGCGGGAGGCACTCCCCCTACGAGCAGTACTTC.